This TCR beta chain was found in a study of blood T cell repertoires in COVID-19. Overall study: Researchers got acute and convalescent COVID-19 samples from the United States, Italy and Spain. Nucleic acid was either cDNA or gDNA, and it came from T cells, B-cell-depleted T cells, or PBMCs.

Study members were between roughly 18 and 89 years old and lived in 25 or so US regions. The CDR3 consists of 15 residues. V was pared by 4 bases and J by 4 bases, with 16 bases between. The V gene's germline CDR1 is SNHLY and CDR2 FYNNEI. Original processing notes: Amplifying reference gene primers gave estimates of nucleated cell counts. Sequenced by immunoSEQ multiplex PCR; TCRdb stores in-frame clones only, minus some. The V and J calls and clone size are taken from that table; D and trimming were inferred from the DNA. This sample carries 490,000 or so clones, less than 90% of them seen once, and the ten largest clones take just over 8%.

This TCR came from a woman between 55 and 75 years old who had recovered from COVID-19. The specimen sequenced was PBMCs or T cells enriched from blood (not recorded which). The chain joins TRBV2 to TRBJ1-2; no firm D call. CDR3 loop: CASSVWPAGSYGYTF. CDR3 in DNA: TGTGCCAGCAGTGTCTGGCCCGCAGGAAGCTATGGCTACACCTTC.